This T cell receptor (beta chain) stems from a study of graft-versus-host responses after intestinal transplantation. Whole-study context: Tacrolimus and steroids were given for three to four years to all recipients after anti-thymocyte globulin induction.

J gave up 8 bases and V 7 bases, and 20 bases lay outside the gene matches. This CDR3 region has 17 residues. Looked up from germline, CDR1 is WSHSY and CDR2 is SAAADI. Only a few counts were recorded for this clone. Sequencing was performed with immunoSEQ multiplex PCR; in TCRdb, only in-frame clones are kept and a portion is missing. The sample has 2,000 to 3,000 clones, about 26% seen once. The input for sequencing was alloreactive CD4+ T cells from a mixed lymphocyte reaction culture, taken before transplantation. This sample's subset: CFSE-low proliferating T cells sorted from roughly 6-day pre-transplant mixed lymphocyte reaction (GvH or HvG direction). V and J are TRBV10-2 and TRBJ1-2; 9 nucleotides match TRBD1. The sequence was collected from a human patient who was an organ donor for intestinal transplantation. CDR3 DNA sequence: TGCGCCAGCACTGGCGGTCAAGGGACAGGGTCCTTCGGCGGCTACACCTTC. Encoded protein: CASTGGQGTGSFGGYTF.